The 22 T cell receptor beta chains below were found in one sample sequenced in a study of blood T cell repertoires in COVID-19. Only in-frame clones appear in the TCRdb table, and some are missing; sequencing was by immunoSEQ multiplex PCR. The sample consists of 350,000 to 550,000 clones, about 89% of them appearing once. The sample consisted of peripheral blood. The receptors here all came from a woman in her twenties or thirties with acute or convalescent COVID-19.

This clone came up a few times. CDR3 region: CASSPGTGNEQYF. Here the CDR3 DNA reads TGTGCCAGCAGCCCCGGGACAGGGAACGAGCAGTACTTC. This sequence joins TRBV3-1 (or the pseudogene TRBV3-2) and TRBJ2-7, with 9 positions matching TRBD1. The V gene end was trimmed by 4 bases and the J gene end by 5 bases; junction bases not matched to a gene: 3. The CDR3 extends over 13 amino acids. From germline, CDR1 is LGHDT and CDR2 YNNKEL (reference sequence).

The CDR3 loop is CASSGGADTQYF. In nucleotides, the CDR3 is TGTGCCAGCAGTGGAGGTGCAGATACGCAGTATTTT. V is TRBV2 and J is TRBJ2-3, with D unresolved. V dropped 4 bases and J dropped 4 bases, with 6 bases sitting between them. The germline gives CDR1 SNHLY, CDR2 FYNNEI. The CDR3 extends over 12 amino acids.

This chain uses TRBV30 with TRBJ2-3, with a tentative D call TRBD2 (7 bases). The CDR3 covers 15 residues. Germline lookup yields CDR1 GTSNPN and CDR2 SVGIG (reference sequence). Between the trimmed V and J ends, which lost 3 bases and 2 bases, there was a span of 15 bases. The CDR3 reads CAWRVWGGATDTQYF. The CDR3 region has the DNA TGTGCCTGGAGGGTTTGGGGGGGGGCCACAGATACGCAGTATTTT. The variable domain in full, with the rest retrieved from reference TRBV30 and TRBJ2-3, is SQTIHQWPATLVQPVGSPLSLECTVEGTSNPNLYWYRQAAGRGLQLLFYSVGIGQISSEVPQNLSASRPQDRQFILSSKKLLLSDSGFYLCAWRVWGGATDTQYFGPGTRLTVL.

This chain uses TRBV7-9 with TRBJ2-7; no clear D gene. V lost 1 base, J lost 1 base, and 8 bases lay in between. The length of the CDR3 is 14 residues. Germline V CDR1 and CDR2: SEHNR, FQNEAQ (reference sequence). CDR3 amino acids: CASSLGAISYEQYF. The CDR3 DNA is TGTGCCAGCAGCTTAGGTGCGATATCCTACGAGCAGTACTTC.

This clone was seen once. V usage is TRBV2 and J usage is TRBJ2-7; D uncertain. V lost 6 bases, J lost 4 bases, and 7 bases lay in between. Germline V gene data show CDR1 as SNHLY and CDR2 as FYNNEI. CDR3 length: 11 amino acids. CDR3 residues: CASSGQYEQYF. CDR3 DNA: TGTGCCAGCAGCGGTCAATACGAGCAGTACTTC. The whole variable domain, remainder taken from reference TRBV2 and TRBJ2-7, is EPEVTQTPSHQVTQMGQEVILRCVPISNHLYFYWYRQILGQKVEFLVSFYNNEISEKSEIFDDQFSVERPDGSNFTLKIRSTKLEDSAMYFCASSGQYEQYFGPGTRLTVT.

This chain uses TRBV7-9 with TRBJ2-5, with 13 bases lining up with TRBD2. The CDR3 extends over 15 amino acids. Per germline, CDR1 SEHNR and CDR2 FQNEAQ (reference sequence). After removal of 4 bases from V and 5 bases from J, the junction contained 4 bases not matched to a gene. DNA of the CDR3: TGTGCCAGCAGCTATGGGACTAGCGGGGCGGAGACCCAGTACTTC. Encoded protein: CASSYGTSGAETQYF.

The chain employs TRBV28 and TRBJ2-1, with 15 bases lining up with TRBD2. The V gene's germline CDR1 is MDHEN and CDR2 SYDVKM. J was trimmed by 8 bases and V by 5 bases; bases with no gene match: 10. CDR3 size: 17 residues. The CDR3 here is CASSGLAGGRRGDEQFF. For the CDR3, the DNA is TGTGCCAGCAGTGGACTAGCGGGGGGGCGACGTGGGGATGAGCAGTTCTTC.

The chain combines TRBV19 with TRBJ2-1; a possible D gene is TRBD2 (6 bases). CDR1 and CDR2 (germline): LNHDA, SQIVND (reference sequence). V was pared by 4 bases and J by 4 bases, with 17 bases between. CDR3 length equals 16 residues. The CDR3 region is CASSSLGRGLYNEQFF. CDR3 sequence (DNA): TGTGCCAGTAGTAGCTTAGGGCGGGGCTTATACAATGAGCAGTTCTTC.

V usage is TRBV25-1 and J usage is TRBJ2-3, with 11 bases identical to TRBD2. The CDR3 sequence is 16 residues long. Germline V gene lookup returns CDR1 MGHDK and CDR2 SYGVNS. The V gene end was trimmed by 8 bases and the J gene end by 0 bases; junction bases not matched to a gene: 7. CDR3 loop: CASAGGLAESTDTQYF. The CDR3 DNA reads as TGTGCCAGCGCGGGGGGACTAGCGGAGAGCACAGATACGCAGTATTTT.

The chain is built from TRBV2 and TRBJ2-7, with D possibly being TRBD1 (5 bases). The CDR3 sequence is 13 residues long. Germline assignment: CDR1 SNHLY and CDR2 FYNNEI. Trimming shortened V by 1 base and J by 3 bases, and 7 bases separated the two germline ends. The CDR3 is CASSEEQDYEQYF. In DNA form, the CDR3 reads TGTGCCAGCAGTGAAGAACAGGACTACGAGCAGTACTTC.

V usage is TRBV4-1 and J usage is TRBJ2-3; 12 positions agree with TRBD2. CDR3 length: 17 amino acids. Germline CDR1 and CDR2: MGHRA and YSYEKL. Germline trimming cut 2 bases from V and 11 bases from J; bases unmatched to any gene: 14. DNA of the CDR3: TGCGCCAGCAGCCAACCGACTAGCGGGGGCACCAGAATGTGGCAGTATTTT. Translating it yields CASSQPTSGGTRMWQYF.

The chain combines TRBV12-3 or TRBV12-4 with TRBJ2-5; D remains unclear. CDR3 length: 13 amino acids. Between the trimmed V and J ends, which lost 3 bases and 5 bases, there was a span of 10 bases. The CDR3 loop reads CASSFGSEETQYF. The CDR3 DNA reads TGTGCCAGCAGTTTTGGTTCGGAGGAGACCCAGTACTTC.

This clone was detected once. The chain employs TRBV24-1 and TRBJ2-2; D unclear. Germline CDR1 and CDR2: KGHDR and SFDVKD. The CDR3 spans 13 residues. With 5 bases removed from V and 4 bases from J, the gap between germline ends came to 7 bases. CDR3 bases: TGTGCCACCAGTGTCAGGTCCACCGGGGAGCTGTTTTTT. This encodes CATSVRSTGELFF.

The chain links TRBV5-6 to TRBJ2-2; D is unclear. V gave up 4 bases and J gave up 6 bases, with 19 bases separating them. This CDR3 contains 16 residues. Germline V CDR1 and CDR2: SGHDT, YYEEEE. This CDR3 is CASSLMGFIGSGELFF. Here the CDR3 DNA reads TGTGCCAGCAGCCTGATGGGTTTCATCGGGTCCGGGGAGCTGTTTTTT.

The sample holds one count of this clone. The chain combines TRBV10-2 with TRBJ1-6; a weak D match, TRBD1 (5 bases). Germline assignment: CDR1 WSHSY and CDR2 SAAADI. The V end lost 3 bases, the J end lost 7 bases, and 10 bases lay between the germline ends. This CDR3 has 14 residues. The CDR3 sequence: CASSDQGLNSPLHF. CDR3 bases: TGCGCCAGCAGTGACCAGGGACTGAATTCACCCCTCCACTTT.

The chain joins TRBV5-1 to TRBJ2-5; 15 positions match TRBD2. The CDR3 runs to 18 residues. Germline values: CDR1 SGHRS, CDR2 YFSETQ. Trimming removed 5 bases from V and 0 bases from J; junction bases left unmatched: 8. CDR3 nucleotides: TGCGCCAGCAGTTTTGGACTAGCGGGGGGGCCATACCAAGAGACCCAGTACTTC. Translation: CASSFGLAGGPYQETQYF.

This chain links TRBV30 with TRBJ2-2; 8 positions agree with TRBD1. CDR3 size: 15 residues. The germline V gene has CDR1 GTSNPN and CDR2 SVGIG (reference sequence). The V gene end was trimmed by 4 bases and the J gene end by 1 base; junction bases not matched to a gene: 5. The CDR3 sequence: CAWTYGTGNTGELFF. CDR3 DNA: TGTGCCTGGACCTACGGGACAGGGAACACCGGGGAGCTGTTTTTT.

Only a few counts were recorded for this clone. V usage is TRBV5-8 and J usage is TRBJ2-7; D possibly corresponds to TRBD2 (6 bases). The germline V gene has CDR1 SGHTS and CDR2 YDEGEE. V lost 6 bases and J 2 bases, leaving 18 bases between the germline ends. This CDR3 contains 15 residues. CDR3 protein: CASTMRGTQPYEQYF. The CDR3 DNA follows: TGTGCCAGCACCATGCGCGGGACCCAACCCTACGAGCAGTACTTC.

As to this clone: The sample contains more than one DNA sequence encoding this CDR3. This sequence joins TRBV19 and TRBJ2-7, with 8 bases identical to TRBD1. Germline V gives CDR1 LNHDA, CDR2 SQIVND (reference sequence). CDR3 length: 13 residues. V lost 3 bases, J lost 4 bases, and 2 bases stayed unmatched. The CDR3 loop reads CASSIDRGYEQYF. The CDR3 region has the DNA TGTGCCAGTAGTATCGACAGGGGTTACGAGCAGTACTTC. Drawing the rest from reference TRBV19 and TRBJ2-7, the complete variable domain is DGGITQSPKYLFRKEGQNVTLSCEQNLNHDAMYWYRQDPGQGLRLIYYSQIVNDFQKGDIAEGYSVSREKKESFPLTVTSAQKNPTAFYLCASSIDRGYEQYFGPGTRLTVT.

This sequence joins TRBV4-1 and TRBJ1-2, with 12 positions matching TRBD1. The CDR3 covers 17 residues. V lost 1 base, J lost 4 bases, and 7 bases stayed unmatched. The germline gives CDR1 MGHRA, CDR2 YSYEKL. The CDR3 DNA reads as TGCGCCAGCAGCCAAGGTCGGGGACAGGGGGCGGGCTATGGCTACACCTTC. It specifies CASSQGRGQGAGYGYTF.

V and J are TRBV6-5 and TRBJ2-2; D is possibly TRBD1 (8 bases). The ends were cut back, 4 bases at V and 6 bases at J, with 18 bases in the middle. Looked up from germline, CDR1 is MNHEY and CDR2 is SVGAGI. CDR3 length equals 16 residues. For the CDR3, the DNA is TGTGCCAGCAGTTCGTCTGGACAGGGAGGGTCCGGGGAGCTGTTTTTT. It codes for CASSSSGQGGSGELFF.

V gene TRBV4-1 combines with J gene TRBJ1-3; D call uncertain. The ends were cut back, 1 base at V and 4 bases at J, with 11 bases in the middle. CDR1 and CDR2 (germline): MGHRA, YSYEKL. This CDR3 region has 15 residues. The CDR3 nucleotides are TGCGCCAGCAGCCAAGTGGCGGGGTGGGGAAACACCATATATTTT. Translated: CASSQVAGWGNTIYF.